This TCR beta chain derives from a study of shared clonotypes between healthy human individuals. Study-level points and caveats: Naive CD4 clonotypes overlapped across a few donors at approximately 5.3%.

Several immunoSEQ plates received, in even portions, the genomic DNA of each subset. Clones were read by immunoSEQ multiplex PCR, and TCRdb kept only the in-frame ones, dropping some. This sample has 2 million to 2.5 million clones, with roughly 95% found just once. The CDR3 covers 14 residues. Germline CDR1 SGHRS, CDR2 YFSETQ. Trimming left V 4 bases short and J 4 bases short, with 14 bases between. About this clone itself: What it binds is not known.

What was sequenced was naive CD4+ T cells sorted from blood. Subset noted: CD45RA+ positively selected. V gene TRBV5-1 combines with J gene TRBJ1-1, with D maybe TRBD1 (5 bases). This TCR came from a man younger than 35 in good health. CDR3 bases: TGCGCCAGCAGCGACGACACGGGGCTCACTGAAGCTTTCTTT. This translates into CASSDDTGLTEAFF.